This TCR beta chain is from a study of T-cell memory formation after mild COVID-19. TCRdb used MiXCR to reprocess the 5' RACE reads, holding one entry per CDR3 protein. The repertoire has under 300,000 distinct CDR3 sequences, roughly 18% of them found once; the top ten carry more than 20%. The CDR3 sequence is 13 residues long. The ends were cut back, 2 bases at V and 0 bases at J, with 2 bases in the middle. Sequencing was performed on PBMCs or a T cell subset sorted from them (not recorded which). The TCR sequence derives from a man aged 18 to 35 who had mild COVID-19 (a few samples of this study predate the infection). Cell type and time point are not known. The chain uses TRBV12-3 or TRBV12-4 and TRBJ1-5; D call uncertain. CDR3 region: CASSLISNQPQHF. CDR3 bases: TGTGCCAGCAGTTTAATTAGCAATCAGCCCCAGCATTTT.